This T cell receptor (beta chain) was sequenced in a study of blood T cell repertoires in COVID-19. Sequencing was performed with immunoSEQ multiplex PCR; in TCRdb, only in-frame clones are kept and a portion is missing. Of roughly 250,000 clones listed, around 83% are singletons. Per the germline V gene, CDR1 is SGHDT and CDR2 is YYEEEE. V shed 0 bases, J shed 4 bases, and the junction held 0 bases outside the gene matches. The CDR3 loop spans 14 amino acids. The rearrangement links TRBV5-6 to TRBJ1-1; the match to TRBD1 covers 10 bases. The source material was peripheral blood. The clonotype comes from a woman aged 55-70 years with active or convalescent COVID-19. CDR3: CASSLGDRGTEAFF. The CDR3 nucleotides read TGTGCCAGCAGCTTGGGGGACAGGGGCACTGAAGCTTTCTTT.